This is a list of T cell receptor beta chains from one sample in a study of long-term antiretroviral therapy in people with HIV. Clones were sequenced by immunoSEQ multiplex PCR, and TCRdb holds only the in-frame ones, with some missing. The repertoire includes about 42,000 clones, 86% of them detected once, and approximately 5% sits in the top ten. The sequences come from unsorted PBMCs, collected 0.1 years before starting antiretroviral therapy. The receptors originated from a woman in her forties or fifties with HIV. The CDR3 runs from the conserved cysteine through the conserved F or W. Each record gives: V gene, D gene, CDR3 protein. A D gene is named only where the DNA matches it firmly.

TRBV5-6 | . | CASSLFLSAMNTEAFF
TRBV2 | TRBD1 | CASSLLRQGGNQPQHF
TRBV7-9 | . | CASSLTVGEQYF
TRBV5-6 | TRBD1 | CASSWEGQGKAFF
TRBV7-9 | TRBD2 | CASSRPGSGGAGTQYF
TRBV6-1 | . | CASSEWAVYSNQPQHF
TRBV21-1 | . | CASSKRGQGAGEAFF
TRBV7-2 | TRBD2 | CASSLGLAGVANTGELFF
TRBV11-2 | TRBD1 | CASSSPGTALYGYTF
TRBV18 | . | CASSVTRGDEQFF
TRBV7-9 | TRBD2 | CASSLWLAGGPYNEQFF
TRBV2 | . | CAGRGGYNSPLHF
TRBV4-2 | TRBD1 | CASSQGTGGGKTGELFF
TRBV5-5 | . | CASSLGGGSDNEQFF
TRBV5-1 | TRBD2 | CASSLLREAETQYF
TRBV29-1 | . | CSGGDPYSNEQYF
TRBV30 | . | CAWSVIGATYEQYF
TRBV11-1 | . | CASSLLGMRQETQYF
TRBV6-5 | . | CASSRRVGDYGYTF
TRBV7-9 | TRBD2 | CASSLLTSGGTTDTQYF
TRBV19 | . | CASSTQGFSNQPQHF
TRBV27 | TRBD1 | CASSLLGQPYEQYF
TRBV7-6 | . | CASSFGQPYNEQFF
TRBV7-9 | . | CASSLELAKNIQYF
TRBV4-1 | TRBD1 | CASSHGGQGDEQYF
TRBV11-3 | TRBD1 | CASSVRGGANNEQFF
TRBV2 | . | CASSEIQGKYGYTF
TRBV13 | TRBD1 | CASSVFLGRTGGYEQYF
TRBV27 | TRBD1 | CASSLSSATGMDTQYF
TRBV29-1 | . | CSVVLGPTSSYEQYF
TRBV27 | TRBD1 | CASSSQGAEDYGYTF
TRBV19 | . | CASSIGRADEQFF
TRBV2 | . | CASSEDGSYEQYF
TRBV7-2 | . | CASSLAGKNTGELFF
TRBV5-4 | . | CASSLGPGPSNEKLFF
TRBV7-3 | . | CASSLTVSTGELFF
TRBV10-2 | TRBD1 | CASSEGTGTGHTDTQYF
TRBV30 | . | CAWSVSASGYTF
TRBV7-2 | . | CASTPTGTASYEQYF
TRBV30 | TRBD1 | CALGDRGYTGELFF
TRBV7-2 | TRBD2 | CASSFPTSGGRETQYF
TRBV7-9 | . | CASSLDGGTEAFF
TRBV12-5 | . | CASAHISGSEYNQPQHF
TRBV19 | . | CASLGVFWGGGTEAFF